A single sample is the source of the 29 T cell receptor beta chains below, sequenced in a study of control samples from healthy donors and cancer patients. Assay used: immunoSEQ multiplex PCR; TCRdb lists only in-frame clones, some missing. The sample lists about 52,000 clones; roughly 95% were seen once. The sample taken for sequencing was blood. The receptors here all came from a man aged 25 to 40 in good health.

The chain is built from TRBV11-3 and TRBJ2-7, with D possibly being TRBD1 (7 bases). Trimming removed 2 bases at V and 3 bases at J, with 8 bases between. From germline, CDR1 is SGHNT and CDR2 YENEEA. This CDR3 contains 13 residues. This chain's CDR3 is CASSLQGGYEQYF. The CDR3 DNA follows: TGTGCCAGCAGCTTACAGGGGGGCTACGAGCAGTACTTC.

CDR3 coding DNA: TGTGCCAGCAGTTTATCATTTAGGGGGGACAGCCACGAGCAGTACTTC. Translation: CASSLSFRGDSHEQYF. The chain employs TRBV28 and TRBJ2-7, with D tentatively TRBD1 (7 bases). The CDR3 is 16 residues long. CDR1 is MDHEN, CDR2 SYDVKM, per germline. Trimming cost V 1 base and J 5 bases, with 18 bases left between them.

The chain couples TRBV12-3 or TRBV12-4 to TRBJ1-2; 7 bases line up with TRBD1. The V segment lost 1 base and the J segment 11 bases; nucleotides outside the gene matches: 4. The CDR3 contains 12 residues. The CDR3 spells CASSLGDRRYTF. CDR3 DNA: TGTGCCAGCAGTTTAGGGGACAGAAGGTACACCTTC.

The rearrangement links TRBV6-5 to TRBJ2-3, with 8 bases identical to TRBD2. The trim removed 6 bases at V and 2 bases at J, leaving 4 bases unmatched. The CDR3 loop spans 14 amino acids. CDR1 MNHEY and CDR2 SVGAGI come from the germline V gene. CDR3 in amino acids: CASSPTSDTDTQYF. Written as DNA, the CDR3 is TGTGCCAGCAGCCCGACTAGCGACACAGATACGCAGTATTTT.

The genes are TRBV5-1 and TRBJ2-1; TRBD2 agrees at 11 bases. Germline CDR1 reads SGHRS; CDR2 reads YFSETQ. The CDR3 is made up of 16 amino acids. V was clipped by 4 bases and J by 2 bases; unmatched bases: 5. CDR3 region: CASSPLAGETYNEQFF. Written as DNA, the CDR3 is TGCGCCAGCAGCCCACTAGCGGGAGAAACCTACAATGAGCAGTTCTTC.

The rearrangement uses TRBV15 and TRBJ2-2; tentative D call: TRBD1 (5 bases). The CDR3 spans 15 residues. The V gene's germline CDR1 is LNHNV and CDR2 YYDKDF (reference sequence). V lost 0 bases and J lost 4, with 9 bases in between. DNA of the CDR3: TGTGCCACCAGCAGAGAGCTAGGGGTCACCGGGGAGCTGTTTTTT. Amino acid sequence: CATSRELGVTGELFF.

The chain carries TRBV7-9 and TRBJ2-7, with TRBD1 matching over 7 bases. Germline V lookup: CDR1 SEHNR, CDR2 FQNEAQ (reference sequence). The CDR3 has 14 amino acids. Trimming cost V 4 bases and J 6 bases; bases outside gene matches: 9. The CDR3 nucleotides read TGTGCCAGCAGCTCTAGGGGGCAAAATGGCGAGCAGTACTTC. As protein: CASSSRGQNGEQYF.

The rearrangement uses TRBV5-1 and TRBJ2-7; TRBD2 matches 11 bases. This CDR3 region has 16 residues. In germline, CDR1 is SGHRS, CDR2 YFSETQ. The V and J ends lost 4 bases and 4 bases, in that order; junction bases with no gene match: 10. CDR3 sequence: CASSPDVRLAGYEQYF. In DNA, the CDR3 is TGCGCCAGCAGCCCGGACGTGAGACTAGCGGGATACGAGCAGTACTTC.

This chain links TRBV19 with TRBJ1-2; D call uncertain. Trimming took off 0 bases at V and 6 bases at J, with 14 bases between the two ends. CDR3 length: 15 amino acids. Germline CDR1 and CDR2: LNHDA and SQIVND (reference sequence). Written as DNA, the CDR3 is TGTGCCAGTAGTATAGATGACCAGGAACCCGATGGCTACACCTTC. It is translated as CASSIDDQEPDGYTF.

The rearrangement uses TRBV27 and TRBJ1-2; 7 bases agree with TRBD1. J lost 8 bases, V lost 0 bases, and 3 bases had no gene match. Germline-derived CDR1 and CDR2 are MNHEY and SMNVEV (reference sequence). The CDR3 is 13 residues long. CDR3 in amino acids: CASSLSHRGGYTF. Written as DNA, the CDR3 is TGTGCCAGCAGTTTATCCCACAGGGGAGGCTACACCTTC.

The V call is TRBV6-2 or TRBV6-3, the J call TRBJ1-1; possibly TRBD1 for D (5 bases). The CDR3 extends over 14 amino acids. Trimming cost V 0 bases and J 6 bases, with 11 bases left between them. Germline CDR1 MNHEY, CDR2 SVGEGT. CDR3 in amino acids: CASSYSGTGSEAFF. The CDR3 DNA follows: TGTGCCAGCAGTTACTCCGGGACGGGATCTGAAGCTTTCTTT.

The chain recombines TRBV15 with TRBJ1-1, with D possibly TRBD1 on 5 matching bases. There are 13 residues in the CDR3. Germline CDR1 LNHNV, CDR2 YYDKDF (reference sequence). V shed 2 bases and J shed 8 bases, with 12 bases lying between them. CDR3 DNA sequence: TGTGCCACCAGCAGATCAGACCGGGACGAAGCTTTCTTT. Protein: CATSRSDRDEAFF.

The rearrangement links TRBV19 to TRBJ1-2, with TRBD1 matching 11 bases. Germline V CDR1 and CDR2: LNHDA, SQIVND (reference sequence). The CDR3 contains 13 residues. Trimming took 7 bases from V and 7 from J; bases not matched to a gene: 5. CDR3 region: CASTGQGAGGYTF. Here the CDR3 DNA reads TGTGCCAGTACCGGACAGGGGGCGGGTGGCTACACCTTC.

The V gene is TRBV28, the J gene TRBJ1-4; 8 bases fit TRBD1. This CDR3 is built from 16 residues. The ends lost 2 bases at V and 3 bases at J; junction bases unmatched: 5. Germline CDR1 and CDR2: MDHEN and SYDVKM. In DNA, the CDR3 is TGTGCCAGCAGTTTAGACAGGGGCGTAGCTAATGAAAAACTGTTTTTT. Protein sequence: CASSLDRGVANEKLFF.

CDR3 amino acids: CASSLAREDPYQETQYF. The DNA for the CDR3 is TGCGCCAGCAGCTTGGCGCGGGAGGATCCGTACCAAGAGACCCAGTACTTC. This chain connects TRBV5-1 to TRBJ2-5; TRBD2 agrees at 8 bases. V trimming: 0 bases; J trimming: 0 bases; junction bases outside the gene matches: 7. From germline, CDR1 is SGHRS and CDR2 YFSETQ. The CDR3 is 17 residues long.

The chain carries TRBV18 and TRBJ1-5, with D unclear. Trimming left V 5 bases short and J 0 bases short, with 8 bases between. Germline CDR1 and CDR2: KGHSH and LQKENI. The CDR3 spans 14 residues. The CDR3 sequence: CASSSVISNQPQHF. The CDR3 DNA is TGTGCCAGCTCATCAGTGATTAGCAATCAGCCCCAGCATTTT.

The rearrangement joins TRBV5-1 to TRBJ2-7, with D unresolved. V was cut by 1 base and J by 3 bases, with 8 bases left in between. Germline V gene lookup returns CDR1 SGHRS and CDR2 YFSETQ. The CDR3 is 13 residues long. The CDR3 sequence: CASSLSGDYEQYF. CDR3 nucleotide sequence: TGCGCCAGCAGCTTGTCAGGAGACTACGAGCAGTACTTC.

This chain joins TRBV2 and TRBJ1-2; possible D gene TRBD1, 6 bases. Trimming removed 6 bases from V and 8 bases from J, with 13 bases in between. Germline V gene sequence: CDR1 SNHLY, CDR2 FYNNEI. CDR3 size: 12 residues. CDR3: CASRSTGKGYTF. The CDR3 bases are TGTGCCAGCAGGTCTACAGGGAAGGGCTACACCTTC.

The chain links TRBV7-2 to TRBJ1-2; D unclear. This CDR3 comprises 16 residues. Looked up from germline, CDR1 is SGHTA and CDR2 is FQGNSA. V dropped 1 base and J dropped 4 bases, with 16 bases sitting between them. The CDR3 DNA reads as TGTGCCAGCAGCTTAGATCAGGAGGTTATTCTCTATGGCTACACCTTC. Translation gives CASSLDQEVILYGYTF.

The chain employs TRBV5-4 and TRBJ2-1; D not certain. Germline V CDR1 and CDR2: SGHNT, YYREEE (reference sequence). V shed 0 bases and J shed 0 bases, with 1 base lying between them. The CDR3 extends over 13 amino acids. CDR3 protein: CASSLVSYNEQFF. CDR3 nucleotides: TGTGCCAGCAGCTTGGTCTCCTACAATGAGCAGTTCTTC.

V gene TRBV28 combines with J gene TRBJ2-7; D not resolved. V was shortened by 5 bases and J by 3 bases, with 5 bases between the two germline ends. The CDR3 covers 11 residues. Germline lookup yields CDR1 MDHEN and CDR2 SYDVKM. The CDR3 spells CASSQNYEQYF. The CDR3 DNA follows: TGTGCCAGCAGTCAAAACTACGAGCAGTACTTC.

V is TRBV3-1 (or the pseudogene TRBV3-2) and J is TRBJ1-1; TRBD1 matches 8 bases. Germline-derived CDR1 and CDR2 are LGHDT and YNNKEL (reference sequence). The length of the CDR3 is 16 residues. V trimming: 1 base; J trimming: 1 base; junction bases outside the gene matches: 5. The CDR3 DNA is TGTGCCAGCAGCCAAGCCACCAGGGGGCGGAACACTGAAGCTTTCTTT. It encodes CASSQATRGRNTEAFF.

The chain combines TRBV28 with TRBJ2-1; D may be TRBD2 (6 bases). This CDR3 has 13 amino acids. Trimming cost V 7 bases and J 4 bases, with 11 bases left between them. Germline values: CDR1 MDHEN, CDR2 SYDVKM. CDR3 sequence: CASTRGPYNEQFF. The CDR3 DNA is TGTGCCAGCACGCGGGGACCGTACAATGAGCAGTTCTTC.

The V and J genes are TRBV7-8 and TRBJ2-5; the D gene is possibly TRBD1 (6 bases). V was cut by 8 bases and J by 5 bases, with 12 bases left in between. The CDR3 runs to 12 residues. CDR1 and CDR2 from the germline V gene are SGHVS and FQNEAQ. CDR3 region: CASRQGYETQYF. The CDR3 DNA reads TGTGCCAGCCGTCAGGGGTACGAGACCCAGTACTTC.

V usage is TRBV7-6 and J usage is TRBJ2-1; maybe TRBD2 (5 bases). Germline V CDR1 and CDR2: SGHVS, FNYEAQ. The CDR3 contains 15 residues. Trimming left V 2 bases short and J 5 bases short, with 13 bases between. CDR3 bases: TGTGCCAGCAGCTTAAACGGGATGATCAACAATGAGCAGTTCTTC. Its translation is CASSLNGMINNEQFF. The full variable domain, its missing parts supplied by reference TRBV7-6 and TRBJ2-1, is GAGVSQSPRYKVTKRGQDVALRCDPISGHVSLYWYRQALGQGPEFLTYFNYEAQQDKSGLPNDRFSAERPEGSISTLTIQRTEQRDSAMYRCASSLNGMINNEQFFGPGTRLTVL.

This chain joins TRBV9 and TRBJ2-2; TRBD2 matches 8 bases. The CDR3 is 14 amino acids. J gave up 0 bases and V 6 bases, and 1 base lay outside the gene matches. Germline assignment: CDR1 SGDLS and CDR2 YYNGEE. The CDR3 DNA sequence: TGTGCCAGCAATAGCGGGACGAACACCGGGGAGCTGTTTTTT. Its translation: CASNSGTNTGELFF.

The J gene is TRBJ2-1, the V gene TRBV28; D may match TRBD1 or TRBD2 (5 bases each). The germline V gene encodes CDR1 MDHEN and CDR2 SYDVKM. Trimming took 6 bases from V and 2 from J, leaving 17 bases between them. This CDR3 has 16 residues. CDR3: CASSPWGRTPYNEQFF. DNA for the CDR3: TGTGCCAGCAGCCCGTGGGGCAGGACTCCCTACAATGAGCAGTTCTTC.

Points on this clone: One end of the junction varies from germline; a read error may be responsible. The chain joins TRBV7-2 to TRBJ2-2; D is perhaps TRBD1 or TRBD2 (6 bases each). The CDR3 is 15 amino acids. Looked up from germline, CDR1 is SGHTA and CDR2 is FQGNSA. This CDR3 reads CVSSLGGRTAGELFF. The CDR3 nucleotides are TGTGTCAGCAGCTTAGGGGGGCGAACGGCCGGGGAGCTGTTTTTT.

The chain couples TRBV18 to TRBJ1-1; possible D gene TRBD1, 6 bases. Trimming took off 3 bases at V and 4 bases at J, with 15 bases between the two ends. Germline V gene sequence: CDR1 KGHSH, CDR2 LQKENI. The CDR3 spans 15 residues. The CDR3 region is CASSPIGGGGTEAFF. The CDR3 nucleotides are TGTGCCAGCTCACCGATCGGTGGAGGGGGCACTGAAGCTTTCTTT. Variable domain in full (rest from reference TRBV18 and TRBJ1-1): NAGVMQNPRHLVRRRGQEARLRCSPMKGHSHVYWYRQLPEEGLKFMVYLQKENIIDESGMPKERFSAEFPKEGPSILRIQQVVRGDSAAYFCASSPIGGGGTEAFFGQGTRLTVV.